These T cell receptor beta chains were read from a single sample in a study of graft-versus-host responses after intestinal transplantation. This table comes from immunoSEQ multiplex PCR, and its TCRdb copy is limited to in-frame clones, with some not included. The repertoire holds tens of thousands of clones, with about 41% as singletons. Sequencing was performed on alloreactive CD8+ T cells from a mixed lymphocyte reaction culture, taken before transplantation. The receptors derive from a human patient who was an organ donor for intestinal transplantation. The CDR3 runs from the conserved cysteine through the conserved F or W. A D gene is named only where the DNA matches it firmly. Some rows mark clone size as missing; the rest say once, few, many or name a class of expanded clone.

V,D,J,size,CDR3,DNA
TRBV19,.,TRBJ2-7,.,CASSMSYEQYF,TGTGCCAGTAGTATGTCCTACGAGCAGTACTTC
TRBV6-5,.,TRBJ1-4,medium-sized,CASSYGGAYEKLFF,TGTGCCAGCAGTTACGGGGGCGCTTATGAAAAACTGTTTTTT
TRBV6-5,.,TRBJ2-7,.,CASSPGFPYEQYF,TGTGCCAGCAGTCCAGGGTTCCCCTACGAGCAGTACTTC
TRBV19,.,TRBJ1-1,medium-sized,CASRDRRMNTEAFF,TGTGCCAGTCGAGACAGGAGAATGAACACTGAAGCTTTCTTT
TRBV12-5,.,TRBJ2-1,.,CASGPAQGRYNEQFF,TGTGCTAGTGGTCCCGCTCAGGGGCGGTACAATGAGCAGTTCTTC
TRBV28,.,TRBJ2-7,.,CASSFGRGSYEQYF,TGTGCCAGCAGTTTTGGCAGGGGCTCCTACGAGCAGTACTTC
TRBV5-6,.,TRBJ1-1,medium-sized,CASSLGDTEAFF,TGTGCCAGCAGCTTGGGGGACACTGAAGCTTTCTTT
TRBV7-3,.,TRBJ2-7,.,CASSFDPPYEQYF,TGTGCCAGCAGCTTCGACCCCCCCTACGAGCAGTACTTC
TRBV5-1,TRBD2,TRBJ2-1,.,CASSLSWLAGEGNEQFF,TGCGCCAGCAGCCTAAGTTGGCTAGCGGGAGAGGGCAATGAGCAGTTCTTC
TRBV28,.,TRBJ2-7,.,CASSRYYEQYF,TGTGCCAGCAGCCGATACTACGAGCAGTACTTC
TRBV21-1,.,TRBJ1-3,.,CARSGTRHGNTIYF,TGTGCCAGATCAGGTACGCGCCACGGAAACACCATATATTTT
TRBV6-5,TRBD2,TRBJ2-1,.,CASSYPSGWWQFF,TGTGCCAGCAGTTACCCTAGCGGGTGGTGGCAGTTCTTC
TRBV7-9,.,TRBJ1-2,.,CASSLVSWGGYTF,TGTGCCAGCAGCTTAGTGTCTTGGGGTGGCTACACCTTC
TRBV15,.,TRBJ1-5,.,CATSRDQTDDQPQHF,TGTGCCACCAGCAGAGATCAGACCGACGATCAGCCCCAGCATTTT
TRBV5-4,.,TRBJ1-2,.,CASSQSPPYGYTF,TGTGCCAGCAGCCAAAGTCCCCCCTATGGCTACACCTTC
TRBV13,.,TRBJ2-5,.,CASSLRETQYF,TGTGCCAGCAGCTTACGAGAGACCCAGTACTTC
TRBV7-8,.,TRBJ1-2,.,CASSPGQPYGYTF,TGTGCCAGCAGCCCAGGACAGCCCTATGGCTACACCTTC
TRBV5-4,.,TRBJ1-3,.,CASSLWGDPGNTIYF,TGTGCCAGCAGCTTGTGGGGGGACCCTGGAAACACCATATATTTT
TRBV9,.,TRBJ1-1,.,CASSGIGGTEAFF,TGTGCCAGCAGCGGGATTGGGGGCACTGAAGCTTTCTTT
TRBV4-1,.,TRBJ2-2,once,CASSQRPPGELFF,TGCGCCAGCAGCCAAAGGCCCCCCGGGGAGCTGTTTTTT
TRBV4-2,.,TRBJ2-1,medium-sized,CASSQEWSDNEQFF,TGTGCCAGCAGCCAGGAGTGGTCCGACAATGAGCAGTTCTTC
TRBV5-4,.,TRBJ2-1,.,CASSPPQGDEQFF,TGTGCCAGCAGCCCCCCACAGGGTGATGAGCAGTTCTTC
TRBV9,.,TRBJ2-2,.,CASSDSLDSNTGELFF,TGTGCCAGCAGCGACTCGTTAGACAGCAACACCGGGGAGCTGTTTTTT
TRBV28,.,TRBJ2-7,.,CASSFLRVRRDVHEQYF,TGTGCCAGCAGTTTTTTAAGGGTTCGCAGGGATGTCCACGAGCAGTACTTC
TRBV5-6,.,TRBJ1-1,.,CASSLRAGENTEAFF,TGTGCCAGCAGCCTCAGGGCAGGGGAGAACACTGAAGCTTTCTTT
TRBV29-1,.,TRBJ2-3,.,CSVEDPDATESSTDTQYF,TGCAGCGTTGAAGATCCCGACGCGACAGAATCTAGCACAGATACGCAGTATTTT
TRBV7-2,.,TRBJ1-5,.,CASSLSLIEPQHF,TGTGCCAGCAGCTTAAGTCTGATTGAGCCCCAGCATTTT
TRBV7-3,TRBD1,TRBJ1-5,.,CASSFPETRPGTELYSNQPQHF,TGTGCCAGCAGCTTCCCAGAAACAAGACCCGGGACAGAGCTTTATAGCAATCAGCCCCAGCATTTT
TRBV28,.,TRBJ1-2,medium-sized,CASSLSRYYGYTF,TGTGCCAGCAGTTTAAGCAGATACTATGGCTACACCTTC
TRBV5-4,TRBD1,TRBJ2-5,.,CASSLGTGGIGETQYF,TGTGCCAGCAGCCTTGGGACAGGGGGCATAGGAGAGACCCAGTACTTC
TRBV25-1,.,TRBJ1-1,.,CASSEYMLTEAFF,TGTGCCAGCAGTGAATATATGCTGACTGAAGCTTTCTTT
TRBV11-3,.,TRBJ1-3,once,CASSSQGVPGNTIYF,TGTGCCAGCAGCTCACAGGGAGTCCCTGGAAACACCATATATTTT